This T cell receptor (beta chain) stems from a study of shared clonotypes between healthy human individuals. Study-level points and caveats: Clonotype sharing across donors was expected to vary with sequencing depth.

As concerns this clone: No antigen is known for it.

Here immunoSEQ multiplex PCR was the method, and the copy in TCRdb shows in-frame clones only, minus some. The sample has about 2.3 million clones; about 92% are singletons. The CDR3 spans 13 residues. Trimming took off 3 bases at V and 8 bases at J, with 13 bases between the two ends. CDR1 MNHEY and CDR2 SMNVEV come from the germline V gene (reference sequence). The receptor comes from a man aged 18-30 years in good health. Some clones in this sample may be carry-over from other donors' samples. The J gene is TRBJ1-2, the V gene TRBV27, with D possibly matching TRBD1 (6 bases). The sample comprised naive CD4+ T cells from PBMCs. The subset denotes: CD45RA+ positively selected. In nucleotides, the CDR3 is TGTGCCAGCAGTTTTCAGGGGTTCGGCGGCTACACCTTC. This sequence encodes CASSFQGFGGYTF.